These 31 T cell receptor beta chains were sequenced from one sample in a study of T cell responses to AZD1222 COVID-19 vaccine. Only in-frame clones appear in the TCRdb table, and some are missing; sequencing was by immunoSEQ multiplex PCR. This table holds about 190,000 clones, roughly 88% found once. The sequencing here drew on peripheral blood, taken on day 0 of AZD1222 vaccination. The receptors here all came from an adult in good health.

The rearrangement uses TRBV2 and TRBJ2-7; D is perhaps TRBD1 (6 bases). Trimming removed 8 bases at V and 0 bases at J, with 11 bases between. The CDR3 has 13 residues. Germline lookup yields CDR1 SNHLY and CDR2 FYNNEI. CDR3 DNA sequence: TGTGCCAGCCAAGGGGGTTTCTCCTACGAGCAGTACTTC. Its translation: CASQGGFSYEQYF.

The chain is built from TRBV10-3 and TRBJ1-5; D perhaps matches TRBD1 (5 bases). Germline V gives CDR1 ENHRY, CDR2 SYGVKD. This CDR3 comprises 16 residues. Trimming pared 2 bases from V and 5 bases from J, leaving 16 bases between. This CDR3 is CAISENRGDLYQPQHF. The CDR3 coding sequence is TGTGCCATCAGTGAGAATAGAGGGGACCTTTATCAGCCCCAGCATTTT.

A note on this clone: A read error may account for a junction end that differs from germline. The chain joins TRBV6-6 to TRBJ1-5; tentative D call: TRBD1 (6 bases). This CDR3 is built from 14 residues. Germline-derived CDR1 and CDR2 are MNHNY and SVGAGI (reference sequence). CDR3 nucleotide sequence: TGTGCCAGCAGTTACTCGGACAGCACTCAGCCCCAGCATTTT. Protein: CASSYSDSTQPQHF.

The chain employs TRBV5-4 and TRBJ1-4; possibly TRBD1 for D (5 bases). Germline V gives CDR1 SGHNT, CDR2 YYREEE (reference sequence). V shed 1 base and J shed 8 bases, with 12 bases lying between them. The length of the CDR3 is 14 residues. The CDR3 sequence is CASSLNSGGEKLFF. CDR3 DNA sequence: TGTGCCAGCAGCTTGAATTCGGGGGGGGAAAAACTGTTTTTT. Looking up the rest from reference TRBV5-4 and TRBJ1-4 gives the full variable domain: ETGVTQSPTHLIKTRGQQVTLRCSSQSGHNTVSWYQQALGQGPQFIFQYYREEENGRGNFPPRFSGLQFPNYSSELNVNALELDDSALYLCASSLNSGGEKLFFGSGTQLSVL.

Only one count was recorded for this clone. V is TRBV27 and J is TRBJ1-5; D gene uncertain. The CDR3 spans 15 residues. CDR1 and CDR2 from the germline V gene are MNHEY and SMNVEV (reference sequence). Between the trimmed V and J ends, which lost 5 bases and 0 bases, there was a span of 11 bases. The CDR3 spells CASSHQAYSNQPQHF. The CDR3 DNA is TGTGCCAGCAGTCACCAGGCTTATAGCAATCAGCCCCAGCATTTT.

The chain has TRBV5-4 and TRBJ2-7; 7 nucleotides line up with TRBD1. Germline assignment: CDR1 SGHNT and CDR2 YYREEE (reference sequence). After removal of 4 bases from V and 2 bases from J, the junction contained 3 bases not matched to a gene. This CDR3 spans 13 amino acids. CDR3 amino acids: CASSRQGAYEQYF. The CDR3, as DNA: TGTGCCAGCAGCCGTCAGGGGGCCTACGAGCAGTACTTC. The whole variable domain, remainder taken from reference TRBV5-4 and TRBJ2-7, is ETGVTQSPTHLIKTRGQQVTLRCSSQSGHNTVSWYQQALGQGPQFIFQYYREEENGRGNFPPRFSGLQFPNYSSELNVNALELDDSALYLCASSRQGAYEQYFGPGTRLTVT.

This chain links TRBV28 with TRBJ2-7; D possibly corresponds to TRBD1 (6 bases). CDR3 length equals 14 residues. The V gene's germline CDR1 is MDHEN and CDR2 SYDVKM. V was pared by 5 bases and J by 0 bases, with 11 bases between. CDR3 in DNA: TGTGCCAGCAGTCAAGGGGGAATCTCCTACGAGCAGTACTTC. Amino acid sequence: CASSQGGISYEQYF.

This chain joins TRBV24-1 and TRBJ2-3; 8 nucleotides line up with TRBD2. V dropped 5 bases and J dropped 0; count of bases not matched to a gene: 9. Germline V CDR1 and CDR2: KGHDR, SFDVKD. CDR3 length: 17 amino acids. The CDR3 region has the DNA TGTGCCACCAGTGTCGGGTTTAGCGGGGCAAGCACAGATACGCAGTATTTT. Translating it yields CATSVGFSGASTDTQYF.

This chain's CDR3 is CASSASGISSYNEQFF. CDR3 nucleotide sequence: TGCGCCAGCAGCGCTAGCGGGATAAGCTCCTACAATGAGCAGTTCTTC. The chain combines TRBV5-1 with TRBJ2-1; 9 nucleotides agree with TRBD2. The trim removed 4 bases at V and 0 bases at J, leaving 5 bases unmatched. This CDR3 is 16 amino acids long. Germline CDR1 is SGHRS and CDR2 is YFSETQ.

V gene TRBV11-2 combines with J gene TRBJ1-4, with D possibly TRBD1 on 5 matching bases. V lost 4 bases and J lost 4, with 10 bases in between. Germline CDR1 reads SGHAT; CDR2 reads FQNNGV. This CDR3 spans 14 amino acids. Written as DNA, the CDR3 is TGTGCCAGCAGCTATGACAGAAGTAATGAAAAACTGTTTTTT. It specifies CASSYDRSNEKLFF.

The V call is TRBV27, the J call TRBJ2-7; D uncertain. Germline V CDR1 and CDR2: MNHEY, SMNVEV (reference sequence). This CDR3 contains 15 residues. V gave up 3 bases and J gave up 1 base, with 13 bases separating them. CDR3 nucleotides: TGTGCCAGCAGTTTTTTGTGGTACTCGTCCTACGAGCAGTACTTC. Translated: CASSFLWYSSYEQYF.

This clone has a single count. Other nucleotide sequences in the sample specify the same CDR3. The chain joins TRBV9 to TRBJ2-7; D not certain. The germline gives CDR1 SGDLS, CDR2 YYNGEE. This CDR3 region has 14 residues. V dropped 0 bases and J dropped 0 bases, with 7 bases sitting between them. The CDR3 coding sequence is TGTGCCAGCAGCGTAGGCGGTGACTCCTACGAGCAGTACTTC. Encoded protein: CASSVGGDSYEQYF.

The chain links TRBV7-2 to TRBJ2-7; unclear D gene. Trimming pared 1 base from V and 2 bases from J, leaving 12 bases between. The length of the CDR3 is 15 residues. Germline CDR1 and CDR2: SGHTA and FQGNSA. This CDR3 reads CASSLGTGVPYEQYF. The CDR3 bases are TGTGCCAGCAGCTTAGGAACTGGGGTCCCCTACGAGCAGTACTTC. Variable domain in full (rest from reference TRBV7-2 and TRBJ2-7): GAGVSQSPSNKVTEKGKDVELRCDPISGHTALYWYRQSLGQGLEFLIYFQGNSAPDKSGLPSDRFSAERTGGSVSTLTIQRTQQEDSAVYLCASSLGTGVPYEQYFGPGTRLTVT.

V and J are TRBV5-6 and TRBJ1-6; D gene uncertain. Germline V gives CDR1 SGHDT, CDR2 YYEEEE. Trimming pared 0 bases from V and 10 bases from J, leaving 5 bases between. This CDR3 is 12 amino acids long. The CDR3 sequence: CASSLGTSPLHF. The CDR3 DNA reads TGTGCCAGCAGCTTGGGTACCTCACCCCTCCACTTT.

The genes are TRBV7-3 and TRBJ2-1; possible D gene TRBD2, 6 bases. Trimming shortened V by 0 bases and J by 7 bases, and 13 bases separated the two germline ends. The CDR3 contains 15 residues. Germline CDR1 is SGHTA and CDR2 is FQGTGA. CDR3 nucleotide sequence: TGTGCCAGCAGCTTAACGTTCGGGAGCCTGAATGAGCAGTTCTTC. Its translation is CASSLTFGSLNEQFF. The variable domain in full, completed from reference TRBV7-3 and TRBJ2-1, reads GAGVSQTPSNKVTEKGKYVELRCDPISGHTALYWYRQSLGQGPEFLIYFQGTGAADDSGLPNDRFFAVRPEGSVSTLKIQRTERGDSAVYLCASSLTFGSLNEQFFGPGTRLTVL.

The chain has TRBV5-1 and TRBJ2-3; D ambiguous. V was clipped by 4 bases and J by 2 bases, with 2 bases between them. Germline CDR1 is SGHRS and CDR2 is YFSETQ. CDR3 size: 11 residues. CDR3 sequence: CASSITDTQYF. For the CDR3, the DNA is TGCGCCAGCAGCATCACAGATACGCAGTATTTT.

The rearrangement uses TRBV9 and TRBJ1-1, with unresolved D. V lost 3 bases and J 1 base, leaving 13 bases between the germline ends. In germline, CDR1 is SGDLS, CDR2 YYNGEE. This CDR3 is 15 amino acids long. In nucleotides, the CDR3 is TGTGCCAGCAGCGGCGGTTTATCCGCGAACACTGAAGCTTTCTTT. Translated, it gives CASSGGLSANTEAFF. The full variable domain, completed using reference TRBV9 and TRBJ1-1, is DSGVTQTPKHLITATGQRVTLRCSPRSGDLSVYWYQQSLDQGLQFLIQYYNGEERAKGNILERFSAQQFPDLHSELNLSSLELGDSALYFCASSGGLSANTEAFFGQGTRLTVV.

J is TRBJ2-7 and V is TRBV28, with 9 bases fitting TRBD2. CDR3 length equals 14 residues. The V and J ends lost 6 bases and 6 bases, in that order; junction bases with no gene match: 9. The germline V gene encodes CDR1 MDHEN and CDR2 SYDVKM. The DNA of the CDR3 is TGTGCCAGCAGCCTAGCGGGGTACCCCAGCGAGCAGTACTTC. Protein product: CASSLAGYPSEQYF.

The chain uses TRBV12-3 or TRBV12-4 and TRBJ2-7; D gene uncertain. This CDR3 has 12 amino acids. V lost 7 bases to trimming and J lost 4 bases, with 11 bases between them. The CDR3 is CASTTELYEQYF. The CDR3 coding sequence is TGTGCCAGCACCACGGAGTTGTACGAGCAGTACTTC.

The chain has TRBV7-3 and TRBJ1-2; 7 bases match TRBD1. Losses at the gene ends were 5 bases for V and 6 bases for J; bases not matched to a gene: 9. Germline V CDR1 and CDR2: SGHTA, FQGTGA. This CDR3 is 14 amino acids long. CDR3 nucleotides: TGTGCCAGCAGCGCCCGACAGGGAGAAGATGGCTACACCTTC. Amino acids: CASSARQGEDGYTF.

As regards this clone: At one end, the junction sequence differs from germline, possibly due to a read error. This chain uses TRBV5-1 with TRBJ1-2; D ambiguous. Per germline, CDR1 SGHRS and CDR2 YFSETQ. The CDR3 has 14 residues. The CDR3 sequence: CASSLWTSNNGYTF. The CDR3 region has the DNA TGCGCCAGCAGCTTATGGACTTCTAACAATGGCTACACCTTC.

This clone was found once. The junction departs from the called germline gene at one end, perhaps through a read error. The chain links TRBV29-1 to TRBJ1-1, with unresolved D. The CDR3 is 11 amino acids. The germline V gene has CDR1 SQVTM and CDR2 ANQGSEA. The CDR3 protein is CSGEMDTEAFF. In DNA form, the CDR3 reads TGCAGCGGTGAAATGGACACTGAAGCTTTCTTT.

The table lists this clone with a few counts. The V call is TRBV14, the J call TRBJ2-7; 9 bases match TRBD1. The V segment lost 5 bases and the J segment 3 bases; nucleotides outside the gene matches: 5. Germline V gene sequence: CDR1 SGHDN, CDR2 FVKESK. CDR3 length: 14 residues. The CDR3 DNA reads as TGTGCCAGCAGCTTCCCGGGACAGGGCTACGAGCAGTACTTC. This gives the protein CASSFPGQGYEQYF. Full variable domain (outside the CDR3, taken from reference TRBV14 and TRBJ2-7): EAGVTQFPSHSVIEKGQTVTLRCDPISGHDNLYWYRRVMGKEIKFLLHFVKESKQDESGMPNNRFLAERTGGTYSTLKVQPAELEDSGVYFCASSFPGQGYEQYFGPGTRLTVT.

V is TRBV3-1 (or the pseudogene TRBV3-2) and J is TRBJ2-3, with a possible D match to TRBD2 (6 bases). The CDR3 is 16 residues long. V gave up 8 bases and J gave up 1 base, with 19 bases separating them. Germline V CDR1 and CDR2: LGHDT, YNNKEL (reference sequence). Written as DNA, the CDR3 is TGTGCCAGCTCAACCTCGGGCGGGACGGGCACAGATACGCAGTATTTT. Translating it yields CASSTSGGTGTDTQYF.

This chain uses TRBV5-1 with TRBJ2-7; D uncertain. Trimming removed 0 bases at V and 6 bases at J, with 10 bases between. The CDR3 spans 13 residues. The V gene's germline CDR1 is SGHRS and CDR2 YFSETQ. CDR3 sequence reads: CASSLETISEQYF. CDR3 in DNA: TGCGCCAGCAGCTTGGAAACAATCTCCGAGCAGTACTTC.

The V call is TRBV3-1 (or the pseudogene TRBV3-2), the J call TRBJ2-7, with D tentatively TRBD2 (5 bases). V lost 4 bases, J lost 1 base, and 11 bases lay in between. Germline V lookup: CDR1 LGHDT, CDR2 YNNKEL (reference sequence). The CDR3 contains 14 residues. CDR3 in amino acids: CASSPRERSYEQYF. The DNA for the CDR3 is TGTGCCAGCAGCCCCCGGGAAAGATCCTACGAGCAGTACTTC.

The chain combines TRBV19 with TRBJ2-7; 7 bases fit TRBD1. The germline CDR1 and CDR2 sequences are LNHDA and SQIVND (reference sequence). The V gene end was trimmed by 6 bases and the J gene end by 0 bases; junction bases not matched to a gene: 5. The CDR3 is 14 residues long. In DNA form, the CDR3 reads TGTGCCAGTAGAAAGGGGGCGGACTCCTACGAGCAGTACTTC. Translating gives CASRKGADSYEQYF.

The chain recombines TRBV5-1 with TRBJ2-5, with a weak D call TRBD2 (6 bases). This CDR3 comprises 14 residues. V was clipped by 0 bases and J by 5 bases, with 11 bases between them. The germline V gene has CDR1 SGHRS and CDR2 YFSETQ. The CDR3 region has the DNA TGCGCCAGCAGCTTGGTTCAAAGCGGGGAGACCCAGTACTTC. The encoded protein is CASSLVQSGETQYF.

This clone was seen a few times. V is TRBV6-5 and J is TRBJ1-3, with D possibly TRBD1 on 6 matching bases. The CDR3 is 14 amino acids. V lost 6 bases and J lost 5, with 14 bases in between. From germline, CDR1 is MNHEY and CDR2 SVGAGI. The CDR3 spells CASRTQGVRNTIYF. CDR3 DNA: TGTGCCAGCAGAACACAGGGCGTGCGAAACACCATATATTTT.

The chain joins TRBV6-2 or TRBV6-3 to TRBJ2-2; D is uncertain. Trimming removed 2 bases from V and 3 bases from J, with 7 bases in between. CDR1 and CDR2 (germline): MNHEY, SVGEGT. The CDR3 spans 14 residues. The CDR3 DNA is TGTGCCAGCAGTTACGTGCCGGACACCGGGGAGCTGTTTTTT. Its protein is CASSYVPDTGELFF.

V and J are TRBV5-1 and TRBJ1-3; weak D call: TRBD1 (5 bases). The CDR3 sequence is 16 residues long. The germline gives CDR1 SGHRS, CDR2 YFSETQ. Between the trimmed V and J ends, which lost 1 base and 2 bases, there was a span of 13 bases. The CDR3 nucleotides read TGCGCCAGCAGCTTGCGAGAGGGGTCGGCTGGAAACACCATATATTTT. Translation: CASSLREGSAGNTIYF.